The rows below give T cell receptor beta chains drawn from one sample of a study of cytomegalovirus exposure and HLA in healthy donors. Assay: immunoSEQ multiplex PCR; the TCRdb copy retains only in-frame clones and omits some. The data contain 150,000 to 250,000 clones, roughly 78% of them singletons. The specimen was PBMCs. Every receptor here comes from a woman aged 25 to 39 in good health and CMV-seropositive. Both conserved end residues are part of each CDR3. D genes are given only for firm matches. Where a row states a size, it is once, few, many or the class of an expanded clone; other rows omit it.

abundance: few; d_gene: NA; j_gene: TRBJ2-7; v_gene: TRBV2; len: 11; CDR3nt: TGTGCCAGCAGTGTCACCTACGAGCAGTACTTC; CDR3aa: CASSVTYEQYF
abundance: NA; d_gene: TRBD1; j_gene: TRBJ1-5; v_gene: TRBV14; len: 18; CDR3nt: TGTGCCAGCAGCCTGATCAGGGGGATGGTATGGAGCAATCAGCCCCAGCATTTT; CDR3aa: CASSLIRGMVWSNQPQHF
abundance: NA; d_gene: NA; j_gene: TRBJ1-2; v_gene: TRBV11-2; len: 13; CDR3nt: TGTGCCAGCAGCCTAGATGGGTTGGGCGGCTACACCTTC; CDR3aa: CASSLDGLGGYTF
abundance: NA; d_gene: TRBD1; j_gene: TRBJ2-5; v_gene: TRBV11-3; len: 19; CDR3nt: TGTGCCAGCAGCACGACAGGGATTGGAGCGGAGACCTACCAAGAGACCCAGTACTTC; CDR3aa: CASSTTGIGAETYQETQYF
abundance: NA; d_gene: TRBD1; j_gene: TRBJ2-7; v_gene: TRBV6-6; len: 15; CDR3nt: TGTGCCAGCAGTAACCCCGGACAGGGGACTTACGAGCAGTACTTC; CDR3aa: CASSNPGQGTYEQYF
abundance: NA; d_gene: NA; j_gene: TRBJ1-1; v_gene: TRBV27; len: 16; CDR3nt: TGTGCCAGCAGCCCAGTTAAAGCGGATTTTGGCACTGAAGCTTTCTTT; CDR3aa: CASSPVKADFGTEAFF
abundance: NA; d_gene: TRBD2; j_gene: TRBJ2-1; v_gene: TRBV23-1; len: 17; CDR3nt: TGCGCCAGCAGTCAATCCGGAGCGGGGGAAGGCCACAATGAGCAGTTCTTC; CDR3aa: CASSQSGAGEGHNEQFF
abundance: NA; d_gene: TRBD2; j_gene: TRBJ2-2; v_gene: TRBV9; len: 14; CDR3nt: TGTGCCAGCAGCGTAGTCAGGGAGGGCGGGGAGCTGTTTTTT; CDR3aa: CASSVVREGGELFF
abundance: few; d_gene: TRBD2; j_gene: TRBJ2-7; v_gene: TRBV2; len: 14; CDR3nt: TGTGCCAGCAACGGCGCGGGGGGACCCTACGAGCAGTACTTC; CDR3aa: CASNGAGGPYEQYF
abundance: NA; d_gene: NA; j_gene: TRBJ2-7; v_gene: TRBV14; len: 14; CDR3nt: TGTGCCAGCAGCCAAATCCGGACATTCTCCGAGCAGTACTTC; CDR3aa: CASSQIRTFSEQYF
abundance: few; d_gene: NA; j_gene: TRBJ2-3; v_gene: TRBV11-2; len: 15; CDR3nt: TGTGCCAGCAGGACCCTGGGAGTGGGGACAGATACGCAGTATTTT; CDR3aa: CASRTLGVGTDTQYF
abundance: NA; d_gene: NA; j_gene: TRBJ1-3; v_gene: TRBV29-1; len: 12; CDR3nt: TGCAGCGTTGCAGGGTCTGGAAACACCATATATTTT; CDR3aa: CSVAGSGNTIYF
abundance: NA; d_gene: TRBD2; j_gene: TRBJ2-1; v_gene: TRBV2; len: 16; CDR3nt: TGTGCCAGCAGTGGCGGGGGGTTCCTAGGGGCCAATGAGCAGTTCTTC; CDR3aa: CASSGGGFLGANEQFF
abundance: once; d_gene: TRBD2; j_gene: TRBJ2-1; v_gene: TRBV11-2; len: 17; CDR3nt: TGTGCCAGCAGCCACCGCAGCGGGGGGTTCTCCTACAATGAGCAGTTCTTC; CDR3aa: CASSHRSGGFSYNEQFF
abundance: NA; d_gene: NA; j_gene: TRBJ2-7; v_gene: TRBV2; len: 12; CDR3nt: TGTGCCAGCTGGGACACCCCCTACGAGCAGTACTTC; CDR3aa: CASWDTPYEQYF
abundance: NA; d_gene: NA; j_gene: TRBJ1-3; v_gene: TRBV6-5; len: 15; CDR3nt: TGTGCCAGCAGTCGAACAAGCGCCTCTGGAAACACCATATATTTT; CDR3aa: CASSRTSASGNTIYF
abundance: once; d_gene: NA; j_gene: TRBJ1-3; v_gene: TRBV10-2; len: 15; CDR3nt: TGCGCCAGCGGAAGGCCCGGGTCTTCTGGAAACACCATATATTTT; CDR3aa: CASGRPGSSGNTIYF
abundance: NA; d_gene: NA; j_gene: TRBJ2-2; v_gene: TRBV5-6; len: 15; CDR3nt: TGTGCCAGCAGCTTGCGCCACAGGAACACCGGGGAGCTGTTTTTT; CDR3aa: CASSLRHRNTGELFF
abundance: NA; d_gene: TRBD1; j_gene: TRBJ1-2; v_gene: TRBV27; len: 15; CDR3nt: TGTGCCAGCAGCCCGTTTCCCAGGGACAGAGGGGGCTACACCTTC; CDR3aa: CASSPFPRDRGGYTF
abundance: NA; d_gene: NA; j_gene: TRBJ1-3; v_gene: TRBV2; len: 13; CDR3nt: TGTGCCAGCAGTGAACGGGTTGGAAACACCATATATTTT; CDR3aa: CASSERVGNTIYF
abundance: NA; d_gene: TRBD1; j_gene: TRBJ2-7; v_gene: TRBV11-2; len: 14; CDR3nt: TGTGCCAGCAGCCCCGGGACAGTACTCTACGAGCAGTACTTC; CDR3aa: CASSPGTVLYEQYF
abundance: NA; d_gene: TRBD2; j_gene: TRBJ2-1; v_gene: TRBV11-3; len: 14; CDR3nt: TGTGCCAGCAGCTTAGCGGGACTAGCGGGGGAGCAGTTCTTC; CDR3aa: CASSLAGLAGEQFF
abundance: NA; d_gene: TRBD2; j_gene: TRBJ2-2; v_gene: TRBV7-2; len: 17; CDR3nt: TGTGCCAGCAGCTTATGGGCTAGCGGGGGGATCGCCGGGGAGCTGTTTTTT; CDR3aa: CASSLWASGGIAGELFF
abundance: NA; d_gene: NA; j_gene: TRBJ2-1; v_gene: TRBV6-1; len: 13; CDR3nt: TGTGCCAGCAGTGAAGCGGCGGGGACTGAGCAGTTCTTC; CDR3aa: CASSEAAGTEQFF
abundance: NA; d_gene: NA; j_gene: TRBJ2-1; v_gene: TRBV6-6; len: 14; CDR3nt: TGTGCCAGCACGGCCGGGGTACGGTACAATGAGCAGTTCTTC; CDR3aa: CASTAGVRYNEQFF
abundance: NA; d_gene: TRBD1; j_gene: TRBJ2-3; v_gene: TRBV4-1; len: 17; CDR3nt: TGCGCCAGCAGCCAAGGAATTACAGGGGCCCTCACAGATACGCAGTATTTT; CDR3aa: CASSQGITGALTDTQYF
abundance: NA; d_gene: TRBD1; j_gene: TRBJ1-5; v_gene: TRBV6-1; len: 15; CDR3nt: TGTGCCAGCAGTCCCCGCGACAGGGTGGATCAGCCCCAGCATTTT; CDR3aa: CASSPRDRVDQPQHF
abundance: NA; d_gene: TRBD2; j_gene: TRBJ2-7; v_gene: TRBV30; len: 14; CDR3nt: TGTGCCTGGGCCCGCAGCGGGAGAGTTTTCGAGCAGTACTTC; CDR3aa: CAWARSGRVFEQYF
abundance: NA; d_gene: NA; j_gene: TRBJ2-7; v_gene: TRBV15; len: 13; CDR3nt: TGTGCCACCAGCGGGCACGGGGGCTACGAGCAGTACTTC; CDR3aa: CATSGHGGYEQYF
abundance: NA; d_gene: NA; j_gene: TRBJ2-1; v_gene: TRBV4-1; len: 15; CDR3nt: TGCGCCAGCAGCCAAGAGAGCGGTCCCTACAATGAGCAGTTCTTC; CDR3aa: CASSQESGPYNEQFF
abundance: NA; d_gene: NA; j_gene: TRBJ1-2; v_gene: TRBV2; len: 12; CDR3nt: TGTGCCAGCTCCCCGGGGGTCCTTGGCTACACCTTC; CDR3aa: CASSPGVLGYTF
abundance: NA; d_gene: TRBD2; j_gene: TRBJ2-1; v_gene: TRBV19; len: 17; CDR3nt: TGTGCCAGCCGCAATCTCCCGGGACTAGCGGCCGAGGATGAGCAGTTCTTC; CDR3aa: CASRNLPGLAAEDEQFF
abundance: NA; d_gene: TRBD2; j_gene: TRBJ2-3; v_gene: TRBV7-2; len: 15; CDR3nt: TGTGCCAGCAGAAGAGCGGGGGGAAGCACAGATACGCAGTATTTT; CDR3aa: CASRRAGGSTDTQYF
abundance: NA; d_gene: NA; j_gene: TRBJ2-3; v_gene: TRBV6-5; len: 13; CDR3nt: TGTGCCAGCAGTTACGGCCCCGGGGATACGCAGTATTTT; CDR3aa: CASSYGPGDTQYF
abundance: NA; d_gene: TRBD1; j_gene: TRBJ1-4; v_gene: TRBV6-1; len: 15; CDR3nt: TGTGCCAGCAAGTTGGGACAGGGGTTGACCGAAAAACTGTTTTTT; CDR3aa: CASKLGQGLTEKLFF
abundance: NA; d_gene: NA; j_gene: TRBJ2-1; v_gene: TRBV2; len: 14; CDR3nt: TGTGCCAGCAGGCGGAGGACGGATAACAATGAGCAGTTCTTC; CDR3aa: CASRRRTDNNEQFF
abundance: NA; d_gene: NA; j_gene: TRBJ2-5; v_gene: TRBV5-1; len: 15; CDR3nt: TGCGCCAGCAGCTTGGAACAGGGTGTTGGAGAGACCCAGTACTTC; CDR3aa: CASSLEQGVGETQYF
abundance: few; d_gene: TRBD2; j_gene: TRBJ2-3; v_gene: TRBV6-5; len: 15; CDR3nt: TGTGCCAGCAGTGCCGAAGCGGGGGGGAGAGATACGCAGTATTTT; CDR3aa: CASSAEAGGRDTQYF
abundance: once; d_gene: NA; j_gene: TRBJ1-2; v_gene: TRBV6-1; len: 10; CDR3nt: TGTGCCAGTGGGGCGATGGGCTACACCTTC; CDR3aa: CASGAMGYTF
abundance: NA; d_gene: TRBD2; j_gene: TRBJ2-1; v_gene: TRBV10-3; len: 13; CDR3nt: TGTGCCATCAGTGTCGGGGGGTACAATGAGCAGTTCTTC; CDR3aa: CAISVGGYNEQFF
abundance: NA; d_gene: NA; j_gene: TRBJ2-7; v_gene: TRBV27; len: 14; CDR3nt: TGTGCCAGTAAACCGACGACAGCCCCATACGAGCAGTACTTC; CDR3aa: CASKPTTAPYEQYF
abundance: NA; d_gene: TRBD1; j_gene: TRBJ2-7; v_gene: TRBV5-4; len: 14; CDR3nt: TGTGCCAGCAGCCGGGGACAGAGCTCCTACGAGCAGTACTTC; CDR3aa: CASSRGQSSYEQYF
abundance: once; d_gene: TRBD1; j_gene: TRBJ1-3; v_gene: TRBV7-2; len: 15; CDR3nt: TGTGCCAGCAGCTCCCAACAGGGGGCTGGAAACACCATATATTTT; CDR3aa: CASSSQQGAGNTIYF
abundance: NA; d_gene: TRBD1; j_gene: TRBJ1-4; v_gene: TRBV6-5; len: 15; CDR3nt: TGTGCCAGCAGACCGGGACAGTTAGTAAGCGAAAAACTGTTTTTT; CDR3aa: CASRPGQLVSEKLFF
abundance: NA; d_gene: TRBD1; j_gene: TRBJ1-6; v_gene: TRBV27; len: 14; CDR3nt: TGTGCCAGCAGCAGACAGGGGGCGGTGTCACCCCTCCACTTT; CDR3aa: CASSRQGAVSPLHF
abundance: NA; d_gene: NA; j_gene: TRBJ1-2; v_gene: TRBV7-9; len: 14; CDR3nt: TGTGCCAGCAGCTTAGTGCCAGGGCGAAATGGCTACACCTTC; CDR3aa: CASSLVPGRNGYTF
abundance: once; d_gene: NA; j_gene: TRBJ2-7; v_gene: TRBV11-3; len: 16; CDR3nt: TGTGCCAGCAGCACCCGGACAGACTCAACGTTCTACGAGCAGTACTTC; CDR3aa: CASSTRTDSTFYEQYF
abundance: NA; d_gene: TRBD1; j_gene: TRBJ2-7; v_gene: TRBV5-6; len: 14; CDR3nt: TGTGCCAGCAGCTCCACAGGGGTCTCCTACGAGCAGTACTTC; CDR3aa: CASSSTGVSYEQYF
abundance: NA; d_gene: NA; j_gene: TRBJ2-7; v_gene: TRBV5-1; len: 15; CDR3nt: TGCGCCAGCAGCCGATTCACCCAGATGTCCTACGAGCAGTACTTC; CDR3aa: CASSRFTQMSYEQYF
abundance: NA; d_gene: NA; j_gene: TRBJ1-1; v_gene: TRBV4-1; len: 13; CDR3nt: TGCGCCAGCAGCCAAGTAGGGGGTGGTGAAGCTTTCTTT; CDR3aa: CASSQVGGGEAFF
abundance: NA; d_gene: NA; j_gene: TRBJ2-1; v_gene: TRBV4-2; len: 15; CDR3nt: TGTGCCAGCAGCCAAGGGGTGGTGGCGGAAAATGAGCAGTTCTTC; CDR3aa: CASSQGVVAENEQFF
abundance: NA; d_gene: NA; j_gene: TRBJ2-1; v_gene: TRBV9; len: 17; CDR3nt: TGTGCCAGCAGCGTAAGGCAGGGTTCCGTTGGCTACAATGAGCAGTTCTTC; CDR3aa: CASSVRQGSVGYNEQFF